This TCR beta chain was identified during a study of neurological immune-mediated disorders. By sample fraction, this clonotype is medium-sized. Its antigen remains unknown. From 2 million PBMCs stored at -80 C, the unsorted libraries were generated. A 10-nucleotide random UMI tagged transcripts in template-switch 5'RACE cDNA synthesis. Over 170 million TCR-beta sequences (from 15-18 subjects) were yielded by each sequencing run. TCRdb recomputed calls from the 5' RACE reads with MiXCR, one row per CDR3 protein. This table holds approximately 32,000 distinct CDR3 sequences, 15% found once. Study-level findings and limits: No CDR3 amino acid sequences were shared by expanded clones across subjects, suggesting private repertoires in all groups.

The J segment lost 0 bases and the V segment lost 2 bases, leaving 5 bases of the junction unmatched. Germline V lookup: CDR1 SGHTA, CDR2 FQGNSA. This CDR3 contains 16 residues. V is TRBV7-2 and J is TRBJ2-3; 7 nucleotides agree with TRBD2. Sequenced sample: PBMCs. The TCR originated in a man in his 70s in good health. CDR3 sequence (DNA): TGTGCCAGCAGCTTAAAAGCGGGGACTAGCACAGATACGCAGTATTTT. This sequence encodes CASSLKAGTSTDTQYF.